The clone carrying this T cell receptor (beta chain) was counted a few times. The sample originates from a study of T-cell reconstitution after alpha-beta-depleted transplantation in children. During its preparation, the TCRbeta library received unique molecular identifiers. TCRdb itself ran the PCR reads through MiXCR, one entry per CDR3 protein. The table has about 360,000 distinct CDR3 sequences, less than 15% seen once; the top ten hold approximately 4.3%. The source of this sequence is a human donor who donated a stem cell graft to a child with Fanconi anemia. This specimen consisted of PBMCs, obtained from the stem cell graft.

The CDR3 region is CASSFKADTQYF. The CDR3 bases are TGCGCCAGCAGCTTCAAGGCAGATACGCAGTATTTT. This chain connects TRBV5-1 to TRBJ2-3; D remains unclear. This CDR3 comprises 12 residues. The germline V and J ends were trimmed by 2 bases and 4 bases, with 5 bases remaining between them. Germline CDR1 reads SGHRS; CDR2 reads YFSETQ.